These 21 T cell receptor beta chains came from one sample sequenced in a study of cytotoxic CD8 clonotypes in ibrutinib-treated CLL. Data came from immunoSEQ multiplex PCR; TCRdb stores just in-frame clones and leaves some out. The profile shows a few hundred thousand clones, 67% of them singletons. The input for sequencing was PBMCs, taken after 36 months of ibrutinib treatment. The receptor set was obtained from a human donor with chronic lymphocytic leukemia.

In this sample, this clone turned up once. This chain links TRBV2 with TRBJ1-6; D perhaps matches TRBD1 (5 bases). The CDR3 has 14 amino acids. V gave up 6 bases and J gave up 10 bases, with 16 bases separating them. The germline V gene encodes CDR1 SNHLY and CDR2 FYNNEI. CDR3 bases: TGTGCCAGCAGAGCCCGGCAGGGCTTCTCACCCCTCCACTTT. It translates to CASRARQGFSPLHF.

The genes are TRBV19 and TRBJ1-1; the match to TRBD1 covers 7 bases. The CDR3 extends over 15 amino acids. V gave up 6 bases and J gave up 6 bases; unmatched junction bases: 13. Germline V CDR1 and CDR2: LNHDA, SQIVND (reference sequence). The CDR3 region has the DNA TGTGCCAGTAGCCTTAGACAGGGTTCTGGTCCTGAAGCTTTCTTT. This encodes CASSLRQGSGPEAFF.

V is TRBV5-6 and J is TRBJ1-2, with D maybe TRBD1 (5 bases). This CDR3 has 14 amino acids. CDR1 and CDR2 (germline): SGHDT, YYEEEE. V lost 2 bases, J lost 5 bases, and 13 bases lay in between. CDR3 loop: CASSFQGPRYGYTF. CDR3 bases: TGTGCCAGCAGCTTCCAGGGACCTAGGTATGGCTACACCTTC.

This clone is a singleton in its sample. V and J are TRBV6-5 and TRBJ2-7; 7 bases agree with TRBD1. The CDR3 runs 11 residues. V lost 8 bases, J lost 5 bases, and 3 bases stayed unmatched. Germline V gene data show CDR1 as MNHEY and CDR2 as SVGAGI. In DNA form, the CDR3 reads TGTGCCAGCCGAAGGGGGCACGAGCAGTACTTC. Translated, it gives CASRRGHEQYF.

Comments on this clone: The same CDR3 is also encoded by other DNA sequences in this sample. The rearrangement uses TRBV7-8 and TRBJ2-7; D gene unclear. Trimming pared 0 bases from V and 0 bases from J, leaving 6 bases between. The germline CDR1 and CDR2 sequences are SGHVS and FQNEAQ. The CDR3 has 14 residues. The CDR3 DNA follows: TGTGCCAGCAGCTTAGCAGAGACCTCCTACGAGCAGTACTTC. This codes for CASSLAETSYEQYF.

This chain connects TRBV28 to TRBJ2-1; 11 bases line up with TRBD2. The CDR3 sequence is 18 residues long. The germline V gene has CDR1 MDHEN and CDR2 SYDVKM. The J segment lost 2 bases and the V segment lost 7 bases, leaving 13 bases of the junction unmatched. CDR3 in amino acids: CASTSGVAGGSAYNEQFF. For the CDR3, the DNA is TGTGCCAGCACCTCCGGGGTAGCGGGAGGGAGTGCCTACAATGAGCAGTTCTTC. Full variable domain (outside the CDR3, taken from reference TRBV28 and TRBJ2-1): DVKVTQSSRYLVKRTGEKVFLECVQDMDHENMFWYRQDPGLGLRLIYFSYDVKMKEKGDIPEGYSVSREKKERFSLILESASTNQTSMYLCASTSGVAGGSAYNEQFFGPGTRLTVL.

The CDR3 region is CATSRDQRQPQHF. In DNA form, the CDR3 reads TGTGCCACCAGCAGAGATCAACGTCAGCCCCAGCATTTT. V and J are TRBV15 and TRBJ1-5, with D uncertain. The length of the CDR3 is 13 residues. CDR1 is LNHNV, CDR2 YYDKDF, per germline (reference sequence). The V end was cut by 0 bases, the J end by 6 bases, with 6 bases between.

This chain joins TRBV9 and TRBJ2-1; possibly TRBD1 for D (5 bases). Per germline, CDR1 SGDLS and CDR2 YYNGEE. Trimming took 4 bases from V and 5 from J, leaving 16 bases between them. The CDR3 totals 15 residues. The CDR3 DNA sequence: TGTGCCAGCAGCATAAGTAGGGGTACTCACAATGAGCAGTTCTTC. Amino acid sequence: CASSISRGTHNEQFF.

The rearrangement joins TRBV28 to TRBJ1-5; no clear D. CDR1 is MDHEN, CDR2 SYDVKM, per germline. The CDR3 loop spans 15 amino acids. With 2 bases removed from V and 7 bases from J, the gap between germline ends came to 15 bases. CDR3 amino acids: CASSLRGWIVQPQHF. DNA of the CDR3: TGTGCCAGCAGTTTACGGGGTTGGATCGTACAGCCCCAGCATTTT.

The genes are TRBV18 and TRBJ2-7, with 13 positions matching TRBD2. Unmatched junction bases numbered 9, after V lost 4 bases and J lost 3 bases. Germline V gene lookup returns CDR1 KGHSH and CDR2 LQKENI. This CDR3 has 17 residues. The CDR3 protein is CASSHAGLAGDHYEQYF. The CDR3 DNA reads TGTGCCAGCTCACACGCCGGACTAGCGGGAGACCACTACGAGCAGTACTTC.

The chain recombines TRBV29-1 with TRBJ1-2; TRBD1 agrees at 7 bases. This CDR3 region has 13 residues. J gave up 6 bases and V 4 bases, and 8 bases lay outside the gene matches. CDR1 is SQVTM and CDR2 is ANQGSEA in the germline V gene. The CDR3 sequence: CSVGQGGLDGYTF. CDR3 coding DNA: TGCAGCGTTGGACAGGGTGGGTTAGATGGCTACACCTTC.

The chain uses TRBV4-1 and TRBJ2-1; weak D call: TRBD2 (5 bases). V gave up 1 base and J gave up 8 bases, with 18 bases separating them. The CDR3 covers 16 residues. From germline, CDR1 is MGHRA and CDR2 YSYEKL. Written as DNA, the CDR3 is TGCGCCAGCAGCCAAGTCCGAGGACGGGAAAGGGATGAGCAGTTCTTC. It translates to CASSQVRGRERDEQFF.

The CDR3 sequence is CASSPGQFYEQYF. CDR3 DNA sequence: TGTGCCAGCAGCCCCGGACAGTTCTACGAGCAGTACTTC. The genes are TRBV7-9 and TRBJ2-7, with a tentative D call TRBD1 (6 bases). The CDR3 has 13 amino acids. Germline CDR1 and CDR2: SEHNR and FQNEAQ (reference sequence). V dropped 5 bases and J dropped 3 bases, with 11 bases sitting between them.

This clone came up once. This chain connects TRBV11-2 to TRBJ1-6, with 8 positions matching TRBD1. Germline V lookup: CDR1 SGHAT, CDR2 FQNNGV. This CDR3 region has 20 residues. With 0 bases clipped from V and 7 bases from J, the junction kept 17 bases outside the gene matches. This CDR3 reads CASSLDAFIGGDRLNSPLHF. In DNA form, the CDR3 reads TGTGCCAGCAGCTTAGATGCGTTTATTGGAGGGGACAGGCTGAATTCACCCCTCCACTTT.

This clone was picked up a small number of times. The chain joins TRBV7-9 to TRBJ1-4; unclear D gene. The length of the CDR3 is 15 residues. V lost 5 bases, J lost 3 bases, and 13 bases lay in between. Germline assignment: CDR1 SEHNR and CDR2 FQNEAQ (reference sequence). The CDR3 spells CASSTSRRANEKLFF. The CDR3 coding sequence is TGTGCCAGCAGCACTAGTCGGCGAGCTAATGAAAAACTGTTTTTT. The full variable domain, with the rest looked up from reference TRBV7-9 and TRBJ1-4, is DTGVSQNPRHKITKRGQNVTFRCDPISEHNRLYWYRQTLGQGPEFLTYFQNEAQLEKSRLLSDRFSAERPKGSFSTLEIQRTEQGDSAMYLCASSTSRRANEKLFFGSGTQLSVL.

This chain joins TRBV28 and TRBJ2-1, with 10 bases aligning to TRBD1. From germline, CDR1 is MDHEN and CDR2 SYDVKM. V lost 2 bases and J lost 7; bases outside the gene matches: 8. The CDR3 consists of 16 residues. The CDR3 sequence: CASSLTDRGQGNEQFF. The CDR3 bases are TGTGCCAGCAGTTTAACCGACAGGGGGCAGGGTAATGAGCAGTTCTTC. Drawing the rest from reference TRBV28 and TRBJ2-1, the complete variable domain is DVKVTQSSRYLVKRTGEKVFLECVQDMDHENMFWYRQDPGLGLRLIYFSYDVKMKEKGDIPEGYSVSREKKERFSLILESASTNQTSMYLCASSLTDRGQGNEQFFGPGTRLTVL.

This clone was seen once. The genes are TRBV5-4 and TRBJ2-7; no firm D call. Germline-derived CDR1 and CDR2 are SGHNT and YYREEE (reference sequence). The CDR3 extends over 13 amino acids. The V and J ends lost 4 bases and 6 bases respectively, with 14 bases between them. The CDR3 protein is CASSGRPDLEQYF. In DNA, the CDR3 is TGTGCCAGCAGCGGTAGGCCCGACCTCGAGCAGTACTTC.

The chain uses TRBV29-1 and TRBJ2-3; 8 bases fit TRBD1. This CDR3 spans 15 amino acids. J gave up 5 bases and V 5 bases, and 12 bases lay outside the gene matches. CDR1 is SQVTM, CDR2 ANQGSEA, per germline. The CDR3 nucleotides read TGCAGCGTTACACGACAGGGGTTGGCGGGAGATACGCAGTATTTT. Translation: CSVTRQGLAGDTQYF.

J is TRBJ1-1 and V is TRBV29-1; perhaps TRBD1 as D (5 bases). CDR3 size: 13 residues. Trimming removed 4 bases at V and 5 bases at J, with 14 bases between. Germline lookup yields CDR1 SQVTM and CDR2 ANQGSEA. This chain's CDR3 is CSVVNGGETEAFF. CDR3 bases: TGCAGCGTTGTGAATGGGGGGGAGACTGAAGCTTTCTTT.

The V call is TRBV7-2, the J call TRBJ2-3; 7 bases fit TRBD1. V lost 3 bases to trimming and J lost 2 bases; unmatched junction nucleotides: 8. The CDR3 has 16 amino acids. Germline CDR1 SGHTA, CDR2 FQGNSA. For the CDR3, the DNA is TGTGCCAGCAGCTTTCCTAGGGACAGCTCCACAGATACGCAGTATTTT. Translating gives CASSFPRDSSTDTQYF.

A few counts support this clone. The gene calls are TRBV5-6 and TRBJ2-1; TRBD2 aligns across 8 bases. The CDR3 totals 16 residues. Germline-derived CDR1 and CDR2 are SGHDT and YYEEEE. Trimming took 5 bases from V and 0 from J; bases not matched to a gene: 7. CDR3 sequence: CASSSRGLVSYNEQFF. Written as DNA, the CDR3 is TGTGCCAGCAGTTCACGGGGACTAGTCTCCTACAATGAGCAGTTCTTC.